The sequence of this TCR beta chain was determined in a study of T-cell reconstitution after alpha-beta-depleted transplantation in children. The study's findings and limits: Reportedly, alpha-beta T cells present about two months post-transplant originated from several hundred expanded clones of graft origin.

As it was prepared, the TCRbeta library received unique molecular identifiers. TCRdb re-derived calls from the PCR reads in MiXCR, one entry per CDR3 protein. The sample lists 250,000 to 300,000 distinct CDR3 sequences, 11% occurring once. This clonotype was observed many times. Its specificity is not known. The material was peripheral blood, obtained 180 days after TCRalphabeta/CD19-depleted stem cell transplant. The sequence derives from a male patient aged 2 to 10 who had a stem cell transplant for chronic granulomatous disease, so the T cells may come from the graft donor.

CDR3 coding DNA: TGTGCCTGGAGTGTAGGGGGGGCAGATACGCAGTATTTT. Translated, it gives CAWSVGGADTQYF. The gene calls are TRBV30 and TRBJ2-3, with D possibly being TRBD2 (7 bases). The ends were cut back, 0 bases at V and 4 bases at J, with 8 bases in the middle. Germline V gene data show CDR1 as GTSNPN and CDR2 as SVGIG (reference sequence). CDR3 length: 13 residues. Full variable domain (outside the CDR3, taken from reference TRBV30 and TRBJ2-3): SQTIHQWPATLVQPVGSPLSLECTVEGTSNPNLYWYRQAAGRGLQLLFYSVGIGQISSEVPQNLSASRPQDRQFILSSKKLLLSDSGFYLCAWSVGGADTQYFGPGTRLTVL.